One TCR beta chain is described in this entry. What it recognizes is unknown. The sample comes from a study of shared clonotypes between healthy human individuals. Each PCR replicate from the sorted subsets contained 200 to 250 ng DNA, which is some 30,000 T cell genomes. Assay used: immunoSEQ multiplex PCR; TCRdb lists only in-frame clones, some missing. The table includes 500,000 or so clones, more than 95% detected once. The CDR3 has 13 residues. Trimming stripped 1 base from V and 3 bases from J, with 4 bases between. CDR1 and CDR2 from the germline V gene are SGHNT and YYREEE (reference sequence). CD4+ cells underwent separation, giving CD45RA+ naive and CD45RA-negative memory subsets. Study findings and constraints: The represented genetic and exposure-history diversity was limited by the small number of donors.

The sequence derives from a woman aged 25-40 years in good health. This chain connects TRBV5-4 to TRBJ1-4, with D hard to call. The sample consisted of naive CD4+ T cells sorted from blood. The subset was: CD45RA+ positively selected. The CDR3 region is CASSLKANEKLFF. CDR3 in DNA: TGTGCCAGCAGCTTGAAGGCTAATGAAAAACTGTTTTTT.